This TCR beta chain was captured by sequencing in a study of preoperative IRX-2 immunotherapy in early breast cancer. Clones were read by immunoSEQ multiplex PCR, and TCRdb kept only the in-frame ones, dropping some. The sample lists more than 20,000 clones, around 80% seen once, with 6.8% in the top ten. CDR1 is MNHGY and CDR2 is SAAAGT in the germline V gene. Between the trimmed V and J ends, which lost 4 bases and 5 bases, there was a span of 15 bases. The CDR3 runs 15 residues. Treatment here: preoperative locoregional IRX-2 cytokine immunotherapy. This phase Ib study tested locoregional IRX-2 cytokine immunotherapy given before surgery. This clone turned up a few times.

The chain carries TRBV6-8 and TRBJ1-5, with D uncertain. The sample here was lymph node tissue, taken after IRX-2 immunotherapy. This clonotype originated in a human donor with breast cancer. The CDR3 loop is CASSLSAEAYQPQHF. CDR3 DNA: TGTGCCAGCAGTTTATCGGCCGAGGCCTATCAGCCCCAGCATTTT.